This T cell receptor beta chain appears in the sequencing data of a study of blood T cell repertoires in COVID-19. Libraries were prepared by immunoSEQ multiplex PCR; TCRdb keeps only in-frame clonotypes and omits some of them. Among over 150,000 clones, around 87% were seen once, and the ten largest hold around 2%. CDR1 MNHEY and CDR2 SVGAGI come from the germline V gene. Between the trimmed V and J ends, which lost 4 bases and 1 base, there was a span of 16 bases. The CDR3 spans 16 residues. Which cohort a participant joined came from the clinical history participants gave. The genes are TRBV6-5 and TRBJ1-1; D ambiguous. Sequencing input: PBMCs or T cells enriched from blood (not recorded which). This TCR was sampled from a woman aged 25 to 45 who had recovered from COVID-19. The DNA for the CDR3 is TGTGCCAGCAGTTCCCCTCGGGAGGGCAGGAACACTGAAGCTTTCTTT. Translating it yields CASSSPREGRNTEAFF.